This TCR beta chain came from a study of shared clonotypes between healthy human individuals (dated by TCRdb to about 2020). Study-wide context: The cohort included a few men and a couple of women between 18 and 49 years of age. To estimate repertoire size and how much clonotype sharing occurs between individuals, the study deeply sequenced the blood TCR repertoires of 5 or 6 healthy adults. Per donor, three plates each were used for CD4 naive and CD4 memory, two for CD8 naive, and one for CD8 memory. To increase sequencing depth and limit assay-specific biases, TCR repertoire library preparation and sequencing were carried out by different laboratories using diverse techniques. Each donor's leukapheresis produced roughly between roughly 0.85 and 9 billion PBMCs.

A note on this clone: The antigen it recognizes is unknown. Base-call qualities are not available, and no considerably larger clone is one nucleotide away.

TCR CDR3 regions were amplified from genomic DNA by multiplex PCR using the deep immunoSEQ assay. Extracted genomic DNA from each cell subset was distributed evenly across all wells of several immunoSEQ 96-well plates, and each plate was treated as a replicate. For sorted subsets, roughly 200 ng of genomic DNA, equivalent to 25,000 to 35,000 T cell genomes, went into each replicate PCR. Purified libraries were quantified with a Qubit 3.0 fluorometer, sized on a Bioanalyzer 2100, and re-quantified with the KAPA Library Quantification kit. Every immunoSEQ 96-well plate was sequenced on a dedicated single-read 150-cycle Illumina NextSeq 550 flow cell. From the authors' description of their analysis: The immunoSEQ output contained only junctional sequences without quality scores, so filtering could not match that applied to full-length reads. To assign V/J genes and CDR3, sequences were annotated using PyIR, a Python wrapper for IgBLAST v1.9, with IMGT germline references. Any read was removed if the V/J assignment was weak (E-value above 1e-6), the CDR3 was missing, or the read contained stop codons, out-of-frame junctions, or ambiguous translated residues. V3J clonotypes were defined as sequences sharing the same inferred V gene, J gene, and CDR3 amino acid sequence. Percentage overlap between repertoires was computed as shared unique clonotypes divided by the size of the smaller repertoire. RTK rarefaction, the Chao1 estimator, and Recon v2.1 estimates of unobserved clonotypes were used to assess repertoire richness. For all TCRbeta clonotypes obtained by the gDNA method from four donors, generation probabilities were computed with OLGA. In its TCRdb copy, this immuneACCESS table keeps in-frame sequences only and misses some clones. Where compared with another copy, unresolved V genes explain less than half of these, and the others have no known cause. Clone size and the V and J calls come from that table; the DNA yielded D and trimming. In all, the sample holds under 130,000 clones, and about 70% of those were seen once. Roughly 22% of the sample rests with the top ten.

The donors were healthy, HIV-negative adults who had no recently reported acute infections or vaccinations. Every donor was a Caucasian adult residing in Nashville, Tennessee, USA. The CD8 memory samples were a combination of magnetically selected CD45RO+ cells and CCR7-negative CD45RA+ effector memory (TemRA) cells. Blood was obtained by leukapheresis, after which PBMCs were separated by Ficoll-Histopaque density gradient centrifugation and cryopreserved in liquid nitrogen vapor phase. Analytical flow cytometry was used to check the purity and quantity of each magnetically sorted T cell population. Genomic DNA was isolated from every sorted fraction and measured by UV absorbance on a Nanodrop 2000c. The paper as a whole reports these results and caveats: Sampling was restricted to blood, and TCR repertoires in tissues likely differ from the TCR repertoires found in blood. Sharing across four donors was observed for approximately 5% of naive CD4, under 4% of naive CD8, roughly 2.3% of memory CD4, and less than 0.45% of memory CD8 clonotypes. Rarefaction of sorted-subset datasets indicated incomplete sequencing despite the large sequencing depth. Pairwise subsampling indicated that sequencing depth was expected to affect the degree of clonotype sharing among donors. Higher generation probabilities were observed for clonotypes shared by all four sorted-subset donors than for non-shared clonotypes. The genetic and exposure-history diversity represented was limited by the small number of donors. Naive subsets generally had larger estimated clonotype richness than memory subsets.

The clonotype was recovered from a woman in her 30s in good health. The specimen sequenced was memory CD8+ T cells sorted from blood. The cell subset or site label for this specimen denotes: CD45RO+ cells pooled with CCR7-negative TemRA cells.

Here the CDR3 is given as CASSFLPAGGAETQYF. The DNA reads as follows: TGTGCCAGCAGTTTTCTTCCAGCAGGGGGCGCGGAGACCCAGTACTTC. The chain was built from TRBV27 and TRBJ2-5; 8 bases in the middle match TRBD1. V and J are trimmed by 3 bases and 5 bases, and the gene matches miss 11 bases of the junction. CDR1 is given as MNHEY and CDR2 as SMNVEV, both from the germline V gene (reference sequence). The CDR3 numbers 16 residues from cysteine through phenylalanine. Kept here is only the CDR3 DNA, which spans 48 bases and is read in frame from base 1.